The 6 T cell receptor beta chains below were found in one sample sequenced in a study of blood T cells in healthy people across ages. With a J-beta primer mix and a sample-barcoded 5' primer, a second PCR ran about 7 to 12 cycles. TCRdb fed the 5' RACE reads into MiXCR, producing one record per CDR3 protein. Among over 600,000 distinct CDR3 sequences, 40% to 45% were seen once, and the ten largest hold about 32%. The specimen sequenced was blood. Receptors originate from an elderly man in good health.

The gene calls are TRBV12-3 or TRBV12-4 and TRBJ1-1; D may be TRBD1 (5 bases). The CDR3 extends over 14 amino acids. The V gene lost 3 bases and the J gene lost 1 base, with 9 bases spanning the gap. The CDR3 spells CASSFGGANTEAFF. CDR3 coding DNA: TGTGCCAGCAGTTTTGGGGGTGCGAACACTGAAGCTTTCTTT.

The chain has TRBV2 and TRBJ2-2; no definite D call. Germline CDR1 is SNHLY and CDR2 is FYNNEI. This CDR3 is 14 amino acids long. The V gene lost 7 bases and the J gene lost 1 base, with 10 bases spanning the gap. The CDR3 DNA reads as TGTGCCAGCAAACAGAGGCAGAACACCGGGGAGCTGTTTTTT. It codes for CASKQRQNTGELFF.

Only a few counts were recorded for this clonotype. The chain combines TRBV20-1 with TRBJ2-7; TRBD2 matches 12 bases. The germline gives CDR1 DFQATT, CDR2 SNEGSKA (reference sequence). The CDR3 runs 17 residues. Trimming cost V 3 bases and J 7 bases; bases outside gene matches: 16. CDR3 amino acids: CSASRLAGGPAYNEQYF. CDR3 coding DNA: TGCAGTGCTAGTCGCCTAGCGGGAGGGCCGGCCTACAATGAGCAGTACTTC.

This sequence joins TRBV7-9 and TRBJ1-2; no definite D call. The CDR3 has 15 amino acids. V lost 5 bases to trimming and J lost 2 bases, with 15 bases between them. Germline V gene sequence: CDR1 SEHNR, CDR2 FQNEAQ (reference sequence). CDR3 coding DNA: TGTGCCAGCAGCCCCCCGGGTGGCCTAAACTATGGCTACACCTTC. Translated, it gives CASSPPGGLNYGYTF.

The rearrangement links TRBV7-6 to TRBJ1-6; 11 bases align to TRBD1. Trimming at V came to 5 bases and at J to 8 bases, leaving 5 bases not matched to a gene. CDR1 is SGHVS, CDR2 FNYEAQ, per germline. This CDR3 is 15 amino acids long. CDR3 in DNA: TGTGCCAGCAGCCTTGGGGACAGGGGGTATTCACCCCTCCACTTT. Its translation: CASSLGDRGYSPLHF.

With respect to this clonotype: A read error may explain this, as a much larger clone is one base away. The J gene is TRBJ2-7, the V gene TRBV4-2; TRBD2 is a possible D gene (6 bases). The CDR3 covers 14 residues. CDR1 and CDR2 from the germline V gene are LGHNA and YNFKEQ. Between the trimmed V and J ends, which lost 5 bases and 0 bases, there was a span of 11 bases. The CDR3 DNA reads TGTGCCAGCAGCTTCCAGGACTACTCCTACGAGCAGTACTTC. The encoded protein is CASSFQDYSYEQYF.